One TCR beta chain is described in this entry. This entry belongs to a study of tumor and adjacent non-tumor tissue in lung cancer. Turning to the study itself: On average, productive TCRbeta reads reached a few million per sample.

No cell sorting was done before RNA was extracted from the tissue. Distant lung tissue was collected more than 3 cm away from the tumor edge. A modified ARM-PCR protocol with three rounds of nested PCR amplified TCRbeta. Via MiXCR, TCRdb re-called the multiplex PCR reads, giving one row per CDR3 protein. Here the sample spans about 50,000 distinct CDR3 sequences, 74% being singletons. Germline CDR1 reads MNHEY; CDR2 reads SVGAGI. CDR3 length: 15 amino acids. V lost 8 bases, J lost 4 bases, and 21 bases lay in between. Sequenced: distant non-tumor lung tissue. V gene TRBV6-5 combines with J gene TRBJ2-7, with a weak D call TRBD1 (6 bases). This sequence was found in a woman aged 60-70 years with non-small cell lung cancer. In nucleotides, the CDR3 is TGTGCCAGCGCACCTGACCCCGAAAGGGGGTACGAGCAGTACTTC. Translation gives CASAPDPERGYEQYF.